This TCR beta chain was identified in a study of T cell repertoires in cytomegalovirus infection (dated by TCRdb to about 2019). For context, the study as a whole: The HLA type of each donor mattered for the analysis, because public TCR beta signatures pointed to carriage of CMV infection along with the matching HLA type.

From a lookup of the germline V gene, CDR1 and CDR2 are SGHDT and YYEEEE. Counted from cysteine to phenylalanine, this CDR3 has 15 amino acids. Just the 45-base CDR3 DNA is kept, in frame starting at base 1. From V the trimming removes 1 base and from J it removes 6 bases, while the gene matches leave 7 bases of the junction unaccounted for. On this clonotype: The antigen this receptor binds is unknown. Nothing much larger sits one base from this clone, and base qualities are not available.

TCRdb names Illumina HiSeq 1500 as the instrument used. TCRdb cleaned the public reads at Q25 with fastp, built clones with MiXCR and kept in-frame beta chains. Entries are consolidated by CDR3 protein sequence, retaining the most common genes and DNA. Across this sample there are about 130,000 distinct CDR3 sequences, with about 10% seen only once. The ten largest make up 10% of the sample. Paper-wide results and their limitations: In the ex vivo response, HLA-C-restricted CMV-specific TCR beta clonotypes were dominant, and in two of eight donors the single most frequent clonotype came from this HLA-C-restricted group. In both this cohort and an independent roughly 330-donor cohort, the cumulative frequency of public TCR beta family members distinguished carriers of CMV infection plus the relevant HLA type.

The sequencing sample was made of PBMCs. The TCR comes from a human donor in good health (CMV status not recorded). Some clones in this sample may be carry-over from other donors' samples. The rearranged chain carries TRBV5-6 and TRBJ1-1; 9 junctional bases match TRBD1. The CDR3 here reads CASSLFRDREPEAFF. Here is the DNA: TGTGCCAGCAGCTTGTTCCGGGACAGGGAACCTGAAGCTTTCTTT.